These 30 T cell receptor beta chains came from one sample sequenced in a study of shared clonotypes between healthy human individuals. The repertoire was sequenced with immunoSEQ multiplex PCR; TCRdb's copy has only in-frame clones and lacks some. The table includes approximately 2,000,000 clones, around 93% detected once. The sequenced material came from naive CD4+ T cells from PBMCs. The sample's subset: CD45RA+ positively selected. These receptors all stem from a young man in good health. Some clones in this sample may be carry-over from other donors' samples.

This clone was seen just once. V and J are TRBV5-1 and TRBJ1-6; D unresolved. This CDR3 has 13 amino acids. V lost 4 bases and J 4 bases, leaving 6 bases between the germline ends. The germline gives CDR1 SGHRS, CDR2 YFSETQ. The CDR3 here is CASSLQYNSPLHF. The CDR3 nucleotides read TGCGCCAGCAGCCTACAGTATAATTCACCCCTCCACTTT. The complete variable domain, with remaining parts taken from reference TRBV5-1 and TRBJ1-6, reads KAGVTQTPRYLIKTRGQQVTLSCSPISGHRSVSWYQQTPGQGLQFLFEYFSETQRNKGNFPGRFSGRQFSNSRSEMNVSTLELGDSALYLCASSLQYNSPLHFGNGTRLTVT.

This chain connects TRBV20-1 to TRBJ2-7, with D unresolved. The germline V and J ends were trimmed by 3 bases and 6 bases, with 9 bases remaining between them. CDR3 size: 11 residues. Germline lookup yields CDR1 DFQATT and CDR2 SNEGSKA (reference sequence). The CDR3 sequence is CSASSSTEQYF. CDR3 DNA: TGCAGTGCTAGCTCGTCTACCGAGCAGTACTTC.

The chain joins TRBV29-1 to TRBJ2-4, with D tentatively TRBD1 (5 bases). Looked up from germline, CDR1 is SQVTM and CDR2 is ANQGSEA. This CDR3 is built from 14 residues. Trimming pared 5 bases from V and 0 bases from J, leaving 11 bases between. The CDR3 reads CSVRGNLAKNIQYF. DNA of the CDR3: TGCAGCGTTAGGGGCAATCTAGCCAAAAACATTCAGTACTTC.

This clone came up a few times. This chain links TRBV6-1 with TRBJ1-2, with 8 bases identical to TRBD1. The germline CDR1 and CDR2 sequences are MNHNS and SASEGT. CDR3 length: 16 residues. The ends lost 4 bases at V and 4 bases at J; junction bases unmatched: 11. The CDR3 nucleotides are TGTGCCAGCAGTGTGACTTGGACAGGGAAAGGCTATGGCTACACCTTC. It translates to CASSVTWTGKGYGYTF.

The V and J genes are TRBV4-1 and TRBJ2-5; 8 bases match TRBD2. Germline CDR1 MGHRA, CDR2 YSYEKL. J lost 2 bases, V lost 2 bases, and 7 bases had no gene match. The CDR3 covers 16 residues. The CDR3, as DNA: TGCGCCAGCAGCCAAAGGACTAGCATCCCGCAAGAGACCCAGTACTTC. Residues: CASSQRTSIPQETQYF.

In regard to this clone: Other DNA sequences within the sample encode an identical CDR3. The chain carries TRBV11-2 and TRBJ2-1, with D uncertain. CDR1 is SGHAT, CDR2 FQNNGV, per germline. The V gene lost 1 base and the J gene lost 0 bases, with 4 bases spanning the gap. This CDR3 has 14 amino acids. CDR3 sequence: CASSLGRSYNEQFF. CDR3 DNA: TGTGCCAGCAGCTTAGGTCGCTCCTACAATGAGCAGTTCTTC.

The V and J genes are TRBV6-1 and TRBJ2-7; unclear D gene. V lost 5 bases and J lost 4, with 6 bases in between. The CDR3 is made up of 11 amino acids. CDR1 and CDR2 from the germline V gene are MNHNS and SASEGT. CDR3 in amino acids: CASSTYYEQYF. The CDR3 DNA reads TGTGCCAGCAGTACCTATTACGAGCAGTACTTC.

The V call is TRBV5-1, the J call TRBJ2-5; D is unresolved. V was cut by 0 bases and J by 9 bases, with 15 bases left in between. CDR1 is SGHRS, CDR2 YFSETQ, per germline. The CDR3 is 14 amino acids. The CDR3 DNA reads as TGCGCCAGCAGCTTGGAAGGGTCCGGATGGGCCCAGTACTTC. The encoded protein is CASSLEGSGWAQYF.

The J gene is TRBJ1-5, the V gene TRBV6-4; D perhaps matches TRBD1 (5 bases). The CDR3 totals 17 residues. Trimming took 6 bases from V and 5 from J, leaving 23 bases between them. Germline CDR1 is MRHNA and CDR2 is SNTAGT. The CDR3 DNA reads as TGTGCCAGCAGGGCACCCTGTGGGGGAGACAGCGATCAGCCCCAGCATTTT. As protein: CASRAPCGGDSDQPQHF.

The rearrangement uses TRBV6-1 and TRBJ2-7; D is ambiguous. CDR3 length: 14 residues. The germline CDR1 and CDR2 sequences are MNHNS and SASEGT. Trimming pared 5 bases from V and 5 bases from J, leaving 16 bases between. This chain's CDR3 is CASSILVPGNEQYF. The CDR3 DNA follows: TGTGCCAGCAGTATTCTAGTTCCCGGTAACGAGCAGTACTTC.

The chain joins TRBV5-1 to TRBJ2-2, with 8 positions matching TRBD1. V gave up 6 bases and J gave up 4 bases; unmatched junction bases: 5. Looked up from germline, CDR1 is SGHRS and CDR2 is YFSETQ. This CDR3 is 14 amino acids long. The CDR3 DNA reads TGCGCCAGCACCGGACAGGGTTTCACCGGGGAGCTGTTTTTT. It translates to CASTGQGFTGELFF.

The gene calls are TRBV7-9 and TRBJ1-2; 7 nucleotides line up with TRBD1. This CDR3 comprises 15 residues. V shed 4 bases, J shed 6 bases, and the junction held 11 bases outside the gene matches. Germline loops: CDR1 SEHNR, CDR2 FQNEAQ (reference sequence). The CDR3 DNA follows: TGTGCCAGCAGCTCCACTCGGGACAGCGGAAATGGCTACACCTTC. This sequence encodes CASSSTRDSGNGYTF.

In nucleotides, the CDR3 is TGTGCCAGCAGTTACAACAGGGCCGCGGCTGAAGCTTTCTTT. Encoded protein: CASSYNRAAAEAFF. V is TRBV6-5 and J is TRBJ1-1, with TRBD1 as a possible D gene (6 bases). CDR1 and CDR2 from the germline V gene are MNHEY and SVGAGI. V lost 2 bases and J lost 6, with 13 bases in between. The CDR3 has 14 residues.

The J gene is TRBJ1-1, the V gene TRBV6-6, with a possible D match to TRBD1 (6 bases). Trimming left V 4 bases short and J 4 bases short, with 10 bases between. CDR1 is MNHNY, CDR2 SVGAGI, per germline (reference sequence). The CDR3 is 13 residues long. The CDR3 nucleotides are TGTGCCAGCAGTTCCCAGGGGAGCACTGAAGCTTTCTTT. It translates to CASSSQGSTEAFF.

The V gene is TRBV5-1, the J gene TRBJ2-1, with 7 bases fitting TRBD2. Per the germline V gene, CDR1 is SGHRS and CDR2 is YFSETQ. The CDR3 runs 16 residues. The junction had 18 bases not matched to a gene; V was cut back by 0 bases and J by 15 bases. CDR3 in DNA: TGCGCCAGCAGCTTGGGGTCTATATCGAGACTAGCCCCCAGGTTCTTC. Its translation: CASSLGSISRLAPRFF.

This rearrangement joins TRBV30 to TRBJ1-1, with 9 bases identical to TRBD1. Germline V CDR1 and CDR2: GTSNPN, SVGIG (reference sequence). Unmatched junction bases numbered 3, after V lost 0 bases and J lost 1 base. CDR3 size: 15 residues. The CDR3 here is CAWSVKGQGNTEAFF. The CDR3 nucleotides are TGTGCCTGGAGTGTAAAGGGACAGGGGAACACTGAAGCTTTCTTT. The full variable domain, completed using reference TRBV30 and TRBJ1-1, is SQTIHQWPATLVQPVGSPLSLECTVEGTSNPNLYWYRQAAGRGLQLLFYSVGIGQISSEVPQNLSASRPQDRQFILSSKKLLLSDSGFYLCAWSVKGQGNTEAFFGQGTRLTVV.

The V and J genes are TRBV28 and TRBJ1-1; D ambiguous. V lost 2 bases and J lost 4, with 11 bases in between. The CDR3 covers 14 residues. In germline, CDR1 is MDHEN, CDR2 SYDVKM. This CDR3 is CASSLGGFSTEAFF. CDR3 bases: TGTGCCAGCAGTTTAGGAGGGTTTAGCACTGAAGCTTTCTTT.

The V call is TRBV15, the J call TRBJ2-4; maybe TRBD1 (5 bases). The CDR3 is made up of 16 amino acids. CDR1 is LNHNV and CDR2 is YYDKDF in the germline V gene (reference sequence). The V end lost 5 bases, the J end lost 0 bases, and 14 bases lay between the germline ends. CDR3 region: CATSRGAVLAKNIQYF. CDR3 coding DNA: TGTGCCACCAGCCGTGGGGCGGTTCTAGCCAAAAACATTCAGTACTTC. Variable domain in full (rest from reference TRBV15 and TRBJ2-4): DAMVIQNPRYQVTQFGKPVTLSCSQTLNHNVMYWYQQKSSQAPKLLFHYYDKDFNNEADTPDNFQSRRPNTSFCFLDIRSPGLGDTAMYLCATSRGAVLAKNIQYFGAGTRLSVL.

The rearrangement links TRBV4-2 to TRBJ2-5; TRBD2 matches 10 bases. This CDR3 comprises 16 residues. Germline lookup yields CDR1 LGHNA and CDR2 YNFKEQ. V shed 1 base and J 5 bases; nucleotides not matched to a gene: 7. The CDR3 sequence is CASSQVLAGVGETQYF. CDR3 DNA: TGTGCCAGCAGCCAAGTCCTAGCGGGAGTCGGTGAGACCCAGTACTTC.

In the case of this clone: This sample includes further DNA sequences coding for the same CDR3. The chain employs TRBV27 and TRBJ2-7; perhaps D is TRBD1 or TRBD2 (6 bases each). The germline V and J ends were trimmed by 6 bases and 6 bases, with 12 bases remaining between them. The CDR3 is 12 residues long. The germline V gene encodes CDR1 MNHEY and CDR2 SMNVEV (reference sequence). The CDR3 loop is CASSPRGLEQYF. CDR3 DNA sequence: TGTGCCAGCAGCCCACGGGGGCTCGAGCAGTACTTC.

V and J are TRBV7-8 and TRBJ2-7; 7 nucleotides match TRBD2. V was pared by 6 bases and J by 2 bases, with 13 bases of the junction left unmatched. CDR3 length: 16 residues. Germline V gene data show CDR1 as SGHVS and CDR2 as FQNEAQ. The CDR3 DNA reads as TGTGCCAGCAGTTATAGCGGGCGACTCCCAGCCTACGAGCAGTACTTC. Its translation: CASSYSGRLPAYEQYF.

CDR3 loop: CASSMRVFDGYTF. As DNA, the CDR3 is TGTGCCAGTAGTATGAGGGTTTTTGATGGCTACACCTTC. J is TRBJ1-2 and V is TRBV19; D gene uncertain. The CDR3 runs 13 residues. V was clipped by 3 bases and J by 6 bases, with 11 bases between them. Germline CDR1 is LNHDA and CDR2 is SQIVND (reference sequence).

J is TRBJ2-7 and V is TRBV27, with D unclear. This CDR3 is 13 amino acids long. Trimming cost V 0 bases and J 1 base, with 4 bases left between them. Germline V gene lookup returns CDR1 MNHEY and CDR2 SMNVEV (reference sequence). The CDR3 DNA is TGTGCCAGCAGTTTATCACGATCCTACGAGCAGTACTTC. Protein product: CASSLSRSYEQYF.

V usage is TRBV4-3 and J usage is TRBJ1-4, with 8 bases lining up with TRBD1. The CDR3 runs 15 residues. Germline V gives CDR1 LGHNA, CDR2 YSLEER. The V and J ends lost 0 bases and 5 bases, in that order; junction bases with no gene match: 2. The CDR3: CASSQETGENEKLFF. In DNA, the CDR3 is TGCGCCAGCAGCCAAGAGACAGGGGAGAATGAAAAACTGTTTTTT.

The V and J genes are TRBV10-3 and TRBJ2-3; D might be TRBD2 (6 bases). The germline gives CDR1 ENHRY, CDR2 SYGVKD. Trimming took 6 bases from V and 4 from J, leaving 20 bases between them. This CDR3 is 16 amino acids long. Here the CDR3 DNA reads TGTGCCATCAGACAGCGGGCTCTCAGAGGAGCAGATACGCAGTATTTT. It translates to CAIRQRALRGADTQYF.

This clone was observed a handful of times. This sequence joins TRBV18 and TRBJ1-5; 7 nucleotides align to TRBD1. Germline lookup yields CDR1 KGHSH and CDR2 LQKENI. This CDR3 is 16 amino acids long. V dropped 2 bases and J dropped 7; count of bases not matched to a gene: 11. Here the CDR3 DNA reads TGTGCCAGCTCACCAATGCAGACAGGGATGGGCCAGCCCCAGCATTTT. Protein: CASSPMQTGMGQPQHF.

This chain links TRBV27 with TRBJ2-3; unclear D gene. CDR3 length equals 14 residues. V shed 2 bases and J shed 4 bases, with 10 bases lying between them. Germline V gene sequence: CDR1 MNHEY, CDR2 SMNVEV (reference sequence). CDR3 protein: CASSLPLAPDTQYF. The CDR3, as DNA: TGTGCCAGCAGTTTACCCCTGGCACCAGATACGCAGTATTTT.

This chain links TRBV27 with TRBJ2-7; 7 nucleotides align to TRBD2. This CDR3 is built from 13 residues. Germline V gene data show CDR1 as MNHEY and CDR2 as SMNVEV (reference sequence). Trimming cost V 3 bases and J 4 bases; bases outside gene matches: 3. The CDR3 nucleotides are TGTGCCAGCAGTTTCAGCGGGGTGTACGAGCAGTACTTC. Translation gives CASSFSGVYEQYF.

The CDR3 spells CASYFKTEAFF. CDR3 DNA sequence: TGTGCCAGTTACTTTAAAACTGAAGCTTTCTTT. This chain links TRBV6-4 with TRBJ1-1; D remains ambiguous. This CDR3 has 11 residues. V was clipped by 9 bases and J by 5 bases, with 10 bases between them. Germline V CDR1 and CDR2: MRHNA, SNTAGT.

V gene TRBV7-9 combines with J gene TRBJ1-5, with 8 bases aligning to TRBD1. This CDR3 region has 15 residues. CDR1 SEHNR and CDR2 FQNEAQ come from the germline V gene (reference sequence). V lost 6 bases, J lost 3 bases, and 7 bases stayed unmatched. The CDR3 bases are TGTGCCAGCAGTCCATTACAGGGGGACAATCAGCCCCAGCATTTT. Amino acid sequence: CASSPLQGDNQPQHF.